The 15 T cell receptor beta chains presented below share a single source sample, sequenced in a study of a mutant IDH1 vaccine in newly diagnosed glioma. The assay was immunoSEQ multiplex PCR, and TCRdb's table has in-frame clones only and misses some. The sample records 30,000 to 40,000 clones, 78% being singletons. Time point in this sample: baseline, week 1 (first vaccination visit). Treatment reported: pre-vaccination baseline after standard-of-care therapy. Sequenced material: PBMCs, taken from a glioma patient treated with radiotherapy, temozolomide or both. All receptors derive from a man aged 35 to 55 with glioma. Some clones in this sample may be carry-over from other donors' samples.

The chain joins TRBV7-8 to TRBJ1-3; weak D call: TRBD1 (5 bases). V was pared by 1 base and J by 0 bases, with 10 bases between. The CDR3 sequence is 16 residues long. Germline-derived CDR1 and CDR2 are SGHVS and FQNEAQ. CDR3 in amino acids: CASSLEGAFSGNTIYF. The CDR3, as DNA: TGTGCCAGCAGCTTAGAAGGGGCCTTCTCTGGAAACACCATATATTTT.

This clone was detected a few times. DNA of the CDR3: TGTGCCAGCTCCCCTAGCGGAGCTATGAACACTGAAGCTTTCTTT. Its translation: CASSPSGAMNTEAFF. V and J are TRBV18 and TRBJ1-1; D is ambiguous. The CDR3 spans 15 residues. V gave up 6 bases and J gave up 0 bases, with 14 bases separating them. Germline-derived CDR1 and CDR2 are KGHSH and LQKENI.

This clone was counted only a few times. This sequence joins TRBV4-1 and TRBJ1-1; D is unresolved. Deletions cut 2 bases from V and 11 bases from J, with 21 bases between. The CDR3 totals 15 residues. Per germline, CDR1 MGHRA and CDR2 YSYEKL. The CDR3 DNA is TGCGCCAGCAGCCAAACCCCCGCGGGCGGACCTACGGCTTTCTTT. This gives the protein CASSQTPAGGPTAFF.

The chain is built from TRBV6-1 and TRBJ1-3, with 8 bases lining up with TRBD1. The germline gives CDR1 MNHNS, CDR2 SASEGT. The CDR3 is made up of 15 amino acids. The ends lost 4 bases at V and 0 bases at J; junction bases unmatched: 2. CDR3 amino acids: CASSGQGFSGNTIYF. Here the CDR3 DNA reads TGTGCCAGCAGTGGACAGGGGTTCTCTGGAAACACCATATATTTT.

This clone occurred a few times. The CDR3 spells CASSTGGGREQYF. The CDR3 DNA follows: TGTGCCAGCAGCACGGGTGGCGGGCGGGAGCAGTACTTC. The chain joins TRBV7-7 to TRBJ2-7, with a tentative D call TRBD2 (5 bases). V lost 5 bases and J 7 bases, leaving 15 bases between the germline ends. The length of the CDR3 is 13 residues. The germline gives CDR1 SSHAT, CDR2 FNYEAQ (reference sequence).

The chain joins TRBV10-2 to TRBJ2-7; 12 nucleotides align to TRBD2. The V and J ends lost 3 bases and 2 bases, in that order; junction bases with no gene match: 2. Germline V CDR1 and CDR2: WSHSY, SAAADI. CDR3 length: 15 residues. The CDR3 nucleotides read TGCGCCAGCAGTGATTCTAGCGGGGGGGCCTACGAGCAGTACTTC. This gives the protein CASSDSSGGAYEQYF.

This clone was recorded only once. The V and J genes are TRBV28 and TRBJ1-2, with unresolved D. Trimming shortened V by 9 bases and J by 4 bases, and 9 bases separated the two germline ends. This CDR3 is built from 11 residues. CDR1 and CDR2 (germline): MDHEN, SYDVKM. DNA of the CDR3: TGTGCCAGTTCGGGGTTCTATGGCTACACCTTC. The encoded protein is CASSGFYGYTF.

This chain joins TRBV6-1 and TRBJ1-3; D is unresolved. CDR1 is MNHNS, CDR2 SASEGT, per germline. The CDR3 runs to 14 residues. The V and J ends lost 3 bases and 1 base respectively, with 7 bases between them. The CDR3 DNA is TGTGCCAGCAGTGACCCCTGGTCTGGAAACACCATATATTTT. It encodes CASSDPWSGNTIYF.

The chain employs TRBV7-2 and TRBJ1-6, with 7 nucleotides matching TRBD1. Germline CDR1 reads SGHTA; CDR2 reads FQGNSA. The CDR3 is made up of 17 amino acids. Germline trimming cut 4 bases from V and 2 bases from J; bases unmatched to any gene: 8. CDR3 region: CASSSPRQGAYNSPLHF. The CDR3 DNA is TGTGCCAGCAGCTCACCTCGACAGGGCGCCTATAATTCACCCCTCCACTTT.

A few counts support this clone. The chain carries TRBV13 and TRBJ1-1, with D possibly TRBD1 on 5 matching bases. The germline V gene has CDR1 PRHDT and CDR2 FYEKMQ (reference sequence). The V end lost 3 bases, the J end lost 0 bases, and 11 bases lay between the germline ends. The CDR3 has 15 residues. The CDR3 loop reads CASSLGRGMNTEAFF. CDR3 nucleotide sequence: TGTGCCAGCAGCTTGGGTCGGGGCATGAACACTGAAGCTTTCTTT.

The rearrangement links TRBV27 to TRBJ2-7; D is unclear. Germline-derived CDR1 and CDR2 are MNHEY and SMNVEV (reference sequence). V was shortened by 8 bases and J by 0 bases, with 8 bases between the two germline ends. The CDR3 is made up of 12 amino acids. The CDR3 spells CASFSSSYEQYF. DNA of the CDR3: TGTGCCAGCTTTTCTAGCTCCTACGAGCAGTACTTC.

The genes are TRBV7-2 and TRBJ2-5; D call uncertain. CDR3 length equals 14 residues. V gave up 3 bases and J gave up 2 bases, with 10 bases separating them. Germline V lookup: CDR1 SGHTA, CDR2 FQGNSA. The CDR3 sequence: CASSLEQIQETQYF. For the CDR3, the DNA is TGTGCCAGCAGCTTGGAACAAATTCAAGAGACCCAGTACTTC.

This chain links TRBV4-1 with TRBJ2-7; no clear D gene. Trimming took 0 bases from V and 7 from J, leaving 10 bases between them. The CDR3 totals 13 residues. CDR1 MGHRA and CDR2 YSYEKL come from the germline V gene. The CDR3, as DNA: TGCGCCAGCAGCCAAGATCCCGTGGAAGAGCAGTACTTC. As protein: CASSQDPVEEQYF.

The genes are TRBV5-1 and TRBJ1-1; possibly TRBD1 for D (5 bases). Germline values: CDR1 SGHRS, CDR2 YFSETQ. V lost 1 base and J lost 3, with 16 bases in between. This CDR3 is built from 16 residues. DNA of the CDR3: TGCGCCAGCAGCTTGATGGGGGGGACCTGGGACACTGAAGCTTTCTTT. Translating it yields CASSLMGGTWDTEAFF.

This clone turned up a few times. This chain uses TRBV15 with TRBJ2-5, with D possibly TRBD2 on 5 matching bases. The germline gives CDR1 LNHNV, CDR2 YYDKDF (reference sequence). This CDR3 has 11 residues. The V gene lost 3 bases and the J gene lost 7 bases, with 6 bases spanning the gap. The CDR3 DNA follows: TGTGCCACCAGCAGGGGGAGGACCCAGTACTTC. It encodes CATSRGRTQYF.